A selection of T cell receptor beta chains follows, all from one sample in a study of blood T cell dynamics during melanoma immunotherapy. Clones were read by immunoSEQ multiplex PCR, and TCRdb kept only the in-frame ones, dropping some. Of approximately 25,000 clones in the sample, around nine tenths are singletons; the top ten hold roughly 4.9%. The sample was blood, taken from a patient treated with checkpoint blockade. The source is a human donor with melanoma. CDR3s include the opening cysteine and the closing phenylalanine or tryptophan. The D gene is left open where the match is weak. Clone size is not always given. Where it is, it says once, few, many or a class for expanded clones.

D	V	size	J	CDR3	DNA
NA	TRBV10-3	NA	TRBJ2-7	CAISESTSQGGGEQYF	TGTGCCATCAGTGAGTCGACCTCCCAGGGGGGTGGCGAGCAGTACTTC
TRBD2	TRBV5-6	NA	TRBJ2-7	CASSLGRLAGLYEQYF	TGTGCCAGCAGCTTGGGTCGACTAGCGGGACTCTACGAGCAGTACTTC
NA	TRBV18	NA	TRBJ1-3	CASSQGSGNTIYF	TGTGCCAGCTCACAGGGTTCTGGAAACACCATATATTTT
NA	TRBV18	few	TRBJ1-1	CASSPDGEAFF	TGTGCCAGCTCACCAGACGGTGAAGCTTTCTTT
NA	TRBV28	NA	TRBJ2-7	CASSLPGSYEQYF	TGTGCCAGCAGTTTGCCAGGCTCCTACGAGCAGTACTTC
NA	TRBV7-2	NA	TRBJ2-7	CASSPGTYEQYF	TGTGCCAGCAGCCCCGGGACCTACGAGCAGTACTTC
TRBD2	TRBV10-3	once	TRBJ2-3	CAITGTRTGTDTQYF	TGTGCCATCACCGGGACTAGGACGGGCACAGATACGCAGTATTTT
TRBD2	TRBV29-1	NA	TRBJ2-1	CSVGGTSGWDNEQFF	TGCAGCGTCGGAGGGACTAGCGGATGGGACAATGAGCAGTTCTTC
NA	TRBV7-7	NA	TRBJ2-1	CASSLNFAFLSYNEQFF	TGTGCCAGCAGCTTAAACTTTGCGTTTCTTTCCTACAATGAGCAGTTCTTC
NA	TRBV5-1	NA	TRBJ2-7	CASSQTGSGEQYF	TGCGCCAGCAGCCAAACAGGGTCCGGGGAGCAGTACTTC
TRBD2	TRBV4-1	NA	TRBJ2-1	CASHPLVELAGGPQFF	TGCGCCAGCCACCCGTTGGTGGAACTAGCGGGAGGGCCACAGTTCTTC
NA	TRBV6-5	NA	TRBJ2-7	CASRGQGYEQYF	TGTGCCAGCAGGGGCCAGGGGTACGAGCAGTACTTC
TRBD1	TRBV2	NA	TRBJ1-5	CASSGGQGNQPQHF	TGTGCCAGCAGTGGGGGACAGGGAAATCAGCCCCAGCATTTT
NA	TRBV27	NA	TRBJ2-5	CATMSAGSQETQYF	TGTGCCACAATGTCGGCGGGTAGTCAAGAGACCCAGTACTTC
NA	TRBV27	NA	TRBJ2-3	CASSPLASGTDTQYF	TGTGCCAGCAGTCCGCTAGCTAGCGGCACAGATACGCAGTATTTT
NA	TRBV6-6	NA	TRBJ2-7	CASSPRTGPYYEQYF	TGTGCCAGCAGTCCCCGAACAGGGCCCTACTACGAGCAGTACTTC
NA	TRBV11-2	NA	TRBJ2-7	CASSHPGGQPYEQYF	TGTGCCAGCAGCCACCCCGGTGGACAGCCGTACGAGCAGTACTTC
NA	TRBV11-2	NA	TRBJ1-1	CASSLDPNTEAFF	TGTGCCAGCAGCTTAGATCCCAACACTGAAGCTTTCTTT
NA	TRBV18	NA	TRBJ1-5	CASSPGGQPQHF	TGTGCCAGCTCACCAGGGGGTCAGCCCCAGCATTTT
NA	TRBV11-2	NA	TRBJ2-1	CASSLIGTRNEQFF	TGTGCCAGCAGCTTGATCGGGACGCGGAATGAGCAGTTCTTC
NA	TRBV4-2	NA	TRBJ2-4	CASSQDPYTSSKNIQYF	TGTGCCAGCAGCCAAGATCCCTACACGAGCTCCAAAAACATTCAGTACTTC
NA	TRBV2	NA	TRBJ2-5	CASRGAPWGAQYF	TGTGCCAGCAGAGGGGCACCGTGGGGGGCCCAGTACTTC
NA	TRBV9	NA	TRBJ2-3	CASSVTSSTDTQYF	TGTGCCAGCAGCGTAACTTCTAGCACAGATACGCAGTATTTT
TRBD1	TRBV2	few	TRBJ1-2	CASRVQGVGYTF	TGTGCCAGCAGAGTACAGGGGGTGGGCTACACCTTC
TRBD1	TRBV10-3	NA	TRBJ2-1	CAISGQGADYEQFF	TGTGCCATCAGTGGGCAGGGGGCGGATTATGAGCAGTTCTTC
NA	TRBV13	NA	TRBJ2-7	CASSLVSPGGVAYEQYF	TGTGCCAGCAGCTTAGTTTCTCCCGGAGGGGTCGCCTACGAGCAGTACTTC
NA	TRBV9	once	TRBJ1-3	CASSVGRGMGGTIYF	TGTGCCAGCAGCGTAGGGCGTGGAATGGGGGGCACCATATATTTT
NA	TRBV19	NA	TRBJ2-2	CASSLYTGELFF	TGTGCCAGTAGCCTGTACACCGGGGAGCTGTTTTTT
NA	TRBV2	NA	TRBJ2-5	CASSQAGQETQYF	TGTGCCAGCAGTCAGGCCGGCCAAGAGACCCAGTACTTC
TRBD2	TRBV6-6	NA	TRBJ2-3	CASSRPTSGTDTQYF	TGTGCCAGCAGTCGCCCGACTAGCGGAACAGATACGCAGTATTTT
TRBD2	TRBV28	NA	TRBJ2-7	CASRQTSGGKYEQYF	TGTGCCAGCAGGCAGACTAGCGGTGGGAAATACGAGCAGTACTTC
NA	TRBV5-1	NA	TRBJ2-7	CASSLRSGSSYEQYF	TGCGCCAGCAGCTTAAGGAGCGGATCCTCCTACGAGCAGTACTTC
NA	TRBV5-5	once	TRBJ2-2	CASSLVRTRTGELFF	TGTGCCAGCAGCTTGGTCCGGACCCGGACCGGGGAGCTGTTTTTT
NA	TRBV28	NA	TRBJ1-4	CASSLGTNPMDEKLFF	TGTGCCAGCAGTTTGGGGACAAACCCTATGGATGAAAAACTGTTTTTT
NA	TRBV7-9	NA	TRBJ1-4	CASSSLVGLFF	TGTGCCAGCAGCTCGTTAGTAGGGCTGTTTTTT
TRBD2	TRBV5-1	once	TRBJ2-5	CASRTGGSGEQYF	TGCGCCAGCAGAACGGGCGGGAGCGGTGAGCAGTACTTC